What follows are 19 T cell receptor beta chains derived from one specimen sequenced in a study of T-cell reconstitution after alpha-beta-depleted transplantation in children. The TCRbeta library incorporated unique molecular identifiers. TCRdb re-analysed the PCR reads in MiXCR, keeping a single row per CDR3 protein. Of 500,000 to 650,000 distinct CDR3 sequences listed, roughly 10% are singletons. The material was PBMCs, mostly from graft donor cells, obtained 180 days after TCRalphabeta/CD19-depleted stem cell transplant. These receptors all stem from a female patient aged 2-9 years who had a stem cell transplant for aplastic anemia, so the T cells may come from the graft donor.

A note on this clonotype: A read error may explain this, as a much larger clone is one base away. This chain uses TRBV7-9 with TRBJ1-5, with D tentatively TRBD1 (6 bases). The CDR3 is made up of 16 amino acids. The germline V gene encodes CDR1 SEHNR and CDR2 FQNEAQ (reference sequence). The CDR3: CDSSLGGHLGNQPQHF. The CDR3 DNA follows: TGTGACAGCAGCTTGGGGGGACACCTAGGAAATCAGCCCCAGCATTTT.

The chain couples TRBV19 to TRBJ2-1; TRBD2 aligns across 7 bases. The CDR3 is 18 amino acids. Germline CDR1 reads LNHDA; CDR2 reads SQIVND (reference sequence). Trimming cost V 0 bases and J 0 bases; bases outside gene matches: 8. The CDR3 loop reads CASSIDLTSPGSYNEQFF. The CDR3, as DNA: TGTGCCAGTAGTATAGACCTGACTAGCCCGGGCTCCTACAATGAGCAGTTCTTC.

This chain connects TRBV6-4 to TRBJ1-6; 7 bases are a match to TRBD1. Germline V lookup: CDR1 MRHNA, CDR2 SNTAGT. This CDR3 is built from 18 residues. The V segment lost 6 bases and the J segment 10 bases; nucleotides outside the gene matches: 21. The DNA of the CDR3 is TGTGCCAGCAGCAACCCGATGTCAGGGGGGATTTATGGGTCACCCCTCCACTTT. This encodes CASSNPMSGGIYGSPLHF.

This chain uses TRBV20-1 with TRBJ2-2; D might be TRBD2 (5 bases). This CDR3 is 15 amino acids long. V was clipped by 2 bases and J by 3 bases, with 13 bases between them. Germline-derived CDR1 and CDR2 are DFQATT and SNEGSKA (reference sequence). The CDR3 reads CSARMVGRDTGELFF. The CDR3 DNA reads TGCAGTGCTAGAATGGTTGGGAGAGACACCGGGGAGCTGTTTTTT.

This clonotype was recorded many times. The chain is built from TRBV28 and TRBJ2-3; D uncertain. Germline V gene lookup returns CDR1 MDHEN and CDR2 SYDVKM. V gave up 3 bases and J gave up 4 bases, with 11 bases separating them. The CDR3 is made up of 14 amino acids. The CDR3 DNA follows: TGTGCCAGCAGTTTGGGGTTAGCCCCAGATACGCAGTATTTT. Protein sequence: CASSLGLAPDTQYF. Together with reference TRBV28 and TRBJ2-3, the CDR3 gives the full variable domain: DVKVTQSSRYLVKRTGEKVFLECVQDMDHENMFWYRQDPGLGLRLIYFSYDVKMKEKGDIPEGYSVSREKKERFSLILESASTNQTSMYLCASSLGLAPDTQYFGPGTRLTVL.

Notes on this clonotype: It is unclear where the CDR3 begins or ends on the DNA, so no DNA is shown, and the CDR3 is as TCRdb lists it. V is TRBV7-2 and J is TRBJ1-5; the table's D call, TRBD1, has no DNA check behind it. The CDR3 has 15 residues if both end residues are counted. Germline V gives CDR1 SGHTA, CDR2 FQGNSA. The CDR3 protein is CASSFWGAGNQPRHF.

This chain uses TRBV12-3 or TRBV12-4 with TRBJ1-1; the D gene is possibly TRBD1 (5 bases). Trimming pared 10 bases from V and 5 bases from J, leaving 17 bases between. The CDR3 sequence is 13 residues long. CDR3 sequence: CATRSGLGTEAFF. The CDR3 coding sequence is TGTGCCACTAGATCGGGGCTGGGTACTGAAGCTTTCTTT.

This clonotype has only a few counts. V usage is TRBV4-1 and J usage is TRBJ2-2, with TRBD1 as a possible D gene (6 bases). Germline V gene lookup returns CDR1 MGHRA and CDR2 YSYEKL. CDR3 length equals 15 residues. Trimming took 4 bases from V and 0 from J, leaving 9 bases between them. The CDR3 here is CASSLRGTNTGELFF. The CDR3 DNA reads TGCGCCAGCAGCCTAAGGGGGACGAACACCGGGGAGCTGTTTTTT.

The chain couples TRBV5-1 to TRBJ1-5; weak D call: TRBD1 (5 bases). V shed 0 bases and J shed 5 bases, with 9 bases lying between them. Per the germline V gene, CDR1 is SGHRS and CDR2 is YFSETQ. The CDR3 length is 14 residues. The CDR3 here is CASSLGLGDQPQHF. The CDR3 coding sequence is TGCGCCAGCAGCTTGGGTTTAGGGGATCAGCCCCAGCATTTT.

This clonotype has at least ten counts. V and J are TRBV12-3 or TRBV12-4 and TRBJ1-5; D possibly corresponds to TRBD1 (6 bases). The CDR3 is 14 amino acids. Trimming shortened V by 7 bases and J by 2 bases, and 12 bases separated the two germline ends. CDR3 coding DNA: TGTGCCAGCACCTTAGGGGGTGGCAATCAGCCCCAGCATTTT. It codes for CASTLGGGNQPQHF.

At least ten counts were recorded for this clonotype. J is TRBJ2-7 and V is TRBV4-1; a weak D match, TRBD1 (5 bases). In germline, CDR1 is MGHRA, CDR2 YSYEKL. This CDR3 is 15 amino acids long. Between the trimmed V and J ends, which lost 3 bases and 6 bases, there was a span of 18 bases. Written as DNA, the CDR3 is TGCGCCAGCAGCCAGCCCCAGGCTCAGGGATTCGAGCAGTACTTC. Its protein is CASSQPQAQGFEQYF.

This rearrangement joins TRBV6-6 to TRBJ1-2; D not certain. The CDR3 is made up of 13 amino acids. Trimming shortened V by 6 bases and J by 7 bases, and 15 bases separated the two germline ends. Germline V gene data show CDR1 as MNHNY and CDR2 as SVGAGI (reference sequence). The CDR3 DNA is TGTGCCAGCAGGCCTTATGCGGAGGGTGGCTACACCTTC. It encodes CASRPYAEGGYTF.

This clonotype has ten or more counts. This chain joins TRBV20-1 and TRBJ2-2; TRBD2 aligns across 8 bases. J gave up 6 bases and V 6 bases, and 9 bases lay outside the gene matches. This CDR3 is built from 14 residues. Germline V gene data show CDR1 as DFQATT and CDR2 as SNEGSKA (reference sequence). For the CDR3, the DNA is TGCAGTGCCGTAGCGGGAACTTCCCCCGGGGAGCTGTTTTTT. Protein sequence: CSAVAGTSPGELFF.

This clonotype was detected only a few times. This chain joins TRBV30 and TRBJ1-6, with a weak D call TRBD1 (6 bases). Deletions cut 2 bases from V and 12 bases from J, with 14 bases between. The CDR3 is made up of 13 amino acids. Germline V gene lookup returns CDR1 GTSNPN and CDR2 SVGIG (reference sequence). CDR3 nucleotides: TGTGCCTGGAGTTTCGGAGACAGGCAACCCCTCCACTTT. Translated: CAWSFGDRQPLHF.

The gene calls are TRBV4-3 and TRBJ2-1; tentatively, D is TRBD2 (5 bases). This CDR3 region has 17 residues. V lost 0 bases to trimming and J lost 3 bases, with 15 bases between them. CDR1 is LGHNA and CDR2 is YSLEER in the germline V gene. In DNA form, the CDR3 reads TGCGCCAGCAGCCAAGAGCCGCCCAGCGCGGGCTACAATGAGCAGTTCTTC. It codes for CASSQEPPSAGYNEQFF.

The chain is built from TRBV7-2 and TRBJ2-3; tentatively, D is TRBD1 (5 bases). The CDR3 sequence is 16 residues long. The germline gives CDR1 SGHTA, CDR2 FQGNSA. Trimming removed 5 bases at V and 4 bases at J, with 19 bases between. The CDR3 region is CASSPQGRRISDTQYF. CDR3 in DNA: TGTGCCAGCAGCCCCCAGGGCCGGCGAATCTCAGATACGCAGTATTTT.

This clonotype was seen only a few times. The chain couples TRBV18 to TRBJ2-2; tentatively, D is TRBD1 (7 bases). Germline loops: CDR1 KGHSH, CDR2 LQKENI. The CDR3 loop spans 16 amino acids. The V end was cut by 3 bases, the J end by 1 base, with 12 bases between. The CDR3 DNA reads as TGTGCCAGCTCACCGCGGGGACAGATGAACACCGGGGAGCTGTTTTTT. Translating gives CASSPRGQMNTGELFF.

This clonotype was observed a few times. The chain uses TRBV7-2 and TRBJ2-7; D is undetermined. The germline V gene has CDR1 SGHTA and CDR2 FQGNSA. This CDR3 has 14 amino acids. The V end was cut by 2 bases, the J end by 3 bases, with 11 bases between. CDR3 loop: CASSLRPEVYEQYF. The CDR3 DNA reads as TGTGCCAGCAGCTTACGGCCGGAAGTCTACGAGCAGTACTTC.

V usage is TRBV10-3 and J usage is TRBJ2-4; either TRBD1 or TRBD2 may supply D (5 bases each). The ends were cut back, 2 bases at V and 0 bases at J, with 14 bases in the middle. The germline V gene encodes CDR1 ENHRY and CDR2 SYGVKD. This CDR3 region has 17 residues. CDR3 amino acids: CAISEPDGAGAKNIQYF. The CDR3 bases are TGTGCCATCAGTGAGCCGGACGGGGCCGGAGCCAAAAACATTCAGTACTTC.